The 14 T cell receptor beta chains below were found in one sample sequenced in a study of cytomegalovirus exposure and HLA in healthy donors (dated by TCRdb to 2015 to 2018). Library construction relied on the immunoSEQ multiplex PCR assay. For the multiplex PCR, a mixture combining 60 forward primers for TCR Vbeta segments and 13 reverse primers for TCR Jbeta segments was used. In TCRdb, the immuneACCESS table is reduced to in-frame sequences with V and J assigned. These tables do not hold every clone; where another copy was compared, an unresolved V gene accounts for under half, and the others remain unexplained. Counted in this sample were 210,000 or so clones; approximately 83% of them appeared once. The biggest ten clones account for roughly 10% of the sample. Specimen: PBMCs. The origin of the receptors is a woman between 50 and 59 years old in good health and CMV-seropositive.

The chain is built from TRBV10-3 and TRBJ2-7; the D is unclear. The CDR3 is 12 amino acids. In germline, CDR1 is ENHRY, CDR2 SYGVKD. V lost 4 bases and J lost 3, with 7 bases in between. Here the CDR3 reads CAISARGYEQYF. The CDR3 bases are TGTGCCATCAGTGCCCGCGGCTACGAGCAGTACTTC.

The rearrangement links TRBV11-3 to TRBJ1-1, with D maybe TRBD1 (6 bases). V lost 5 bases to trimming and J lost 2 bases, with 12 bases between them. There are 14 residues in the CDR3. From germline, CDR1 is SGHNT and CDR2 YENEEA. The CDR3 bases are TGTGCCAGCAGCAACCGACAGGATAACACTGAAGCTTTCTTT. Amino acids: CASSNRQDNTEAFF. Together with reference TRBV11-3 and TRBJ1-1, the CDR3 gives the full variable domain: EAGVVQSPRYKIIEKKQPVAFWCNPISGHNTLYWYLQNLGQGPELLIRYENEEAVDDSQLPKDRFSAERLKGVDSTLKIQPAELGDSAVYLCASSNRQDNTEAFFGQGTRLTVV.

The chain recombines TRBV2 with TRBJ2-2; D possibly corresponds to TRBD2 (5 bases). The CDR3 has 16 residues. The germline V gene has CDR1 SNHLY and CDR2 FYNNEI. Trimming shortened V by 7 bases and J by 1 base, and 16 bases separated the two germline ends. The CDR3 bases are TGTGCCAGCACCGGGAAAGCGGCCCGGAACACCGGGGAGCTGTTTTTT. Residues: CASTGKAARNTGELFF.

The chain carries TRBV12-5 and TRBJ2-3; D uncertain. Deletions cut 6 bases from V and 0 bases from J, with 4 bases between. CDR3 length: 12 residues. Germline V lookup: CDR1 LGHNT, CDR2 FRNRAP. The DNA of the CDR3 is TGTGCTAGTGGCTTTAGCACAGATACGCAGTATTTT. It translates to CASGFSTDTQYF.

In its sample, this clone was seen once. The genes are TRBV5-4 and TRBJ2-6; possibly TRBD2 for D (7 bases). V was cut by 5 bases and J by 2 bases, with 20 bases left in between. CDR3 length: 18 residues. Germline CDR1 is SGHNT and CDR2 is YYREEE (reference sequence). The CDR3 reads CASSLMRGGDAGANVLTF. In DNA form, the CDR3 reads TGTGCCAGCAGTTTAATGAGGGGGGGCGATGCTGGGGCCAACGTCCTGACTTTC.

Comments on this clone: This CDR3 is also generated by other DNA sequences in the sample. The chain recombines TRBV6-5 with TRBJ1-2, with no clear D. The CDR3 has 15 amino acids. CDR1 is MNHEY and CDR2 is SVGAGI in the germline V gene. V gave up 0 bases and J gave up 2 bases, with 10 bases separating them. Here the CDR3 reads CASSYSPGGNYGYTF. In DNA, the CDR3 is TGTGCCAGCAGTTACTCCCCGGGAGGGAACTATGGCTACACCTTC.

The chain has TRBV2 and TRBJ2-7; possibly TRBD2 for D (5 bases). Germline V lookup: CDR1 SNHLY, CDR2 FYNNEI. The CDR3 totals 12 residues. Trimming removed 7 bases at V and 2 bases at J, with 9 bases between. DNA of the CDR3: TGTGCCAGCACGCGGGTACCCTACGAGCAGTACTTC. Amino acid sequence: CASTRVPYEQYF.

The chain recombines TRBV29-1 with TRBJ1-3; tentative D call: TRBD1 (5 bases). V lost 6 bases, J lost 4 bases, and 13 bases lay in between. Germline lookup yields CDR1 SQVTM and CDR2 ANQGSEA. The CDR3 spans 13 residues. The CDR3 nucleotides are TGCAGCGTCCGCGGCGGGGCAGGAAACACCATATATTTT. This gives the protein CSVRGGAGNTIYF.

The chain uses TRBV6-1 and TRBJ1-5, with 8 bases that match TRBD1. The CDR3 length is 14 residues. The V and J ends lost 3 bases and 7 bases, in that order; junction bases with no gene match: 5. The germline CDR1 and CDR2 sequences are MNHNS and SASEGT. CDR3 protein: CASSDTGGGQPQHF. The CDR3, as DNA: TGTGCCAGCAGTGATACAGGGGGAGGACAGCCCCAGCATTTT.

In DNA, the CDR3 is TGCGCCAGCAGCGGGATAGGAACAGGTCACTCCTACAATGAGCAGTTCTTC. This sequence encodes CASSGIGTGHSYNEQFF. The rearrangement links TRBV4-1 to TRBJ2-1; D might be TRBD1 (5 bases). V was pared by 5 bases and J by 0 bases, with 17 bases between. CDR1 and CDR2 (germline): MGHRA, YSYEKL. This CDR3 is built from 17 residues.

The CDR3 sequence: CASSQVTTTDTQYF. The CDR3 coding sequence is TGCGCCAGCAGCCAAGTAACTACCACAGATACGCAGTATTTT. The chain couples TRBV4-3 to TRBJ2-3; D gene unclear. Trimming left V 1 base short and J 2 bases short, with 7 bases between. This CDR3 has 14 residues. Germline CDR1 and CDR2: LGHNA and YSLEER.

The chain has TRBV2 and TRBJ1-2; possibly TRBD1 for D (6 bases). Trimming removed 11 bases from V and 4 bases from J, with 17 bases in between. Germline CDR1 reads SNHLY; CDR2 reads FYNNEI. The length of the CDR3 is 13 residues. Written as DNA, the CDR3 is TGTGCCGACCTTGAGGGGGGGGGCTATGGCTACACCTTC. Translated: CADLEGGGYGYTF. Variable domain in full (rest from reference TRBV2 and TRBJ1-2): EPEVTQTPSHQVTQMGQEVILRCVPISNHLYFYWYRQILGQKVEFLVSFYNNEISEKSEIFDDQFSVERPDGSNFTLKIRSTKLEDSAMYFCADLEGGGYGYTFGSGTRLTVV.

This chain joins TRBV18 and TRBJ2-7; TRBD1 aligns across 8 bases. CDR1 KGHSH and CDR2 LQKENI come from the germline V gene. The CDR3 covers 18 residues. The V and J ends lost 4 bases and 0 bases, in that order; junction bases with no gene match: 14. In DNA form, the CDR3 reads TGTGCCAGCTCACAGGCCGGGACAGGATTTACCTCCTCCTACGAGCAGTACTTC. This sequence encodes CASSQAGTGFTSSYEQYF.

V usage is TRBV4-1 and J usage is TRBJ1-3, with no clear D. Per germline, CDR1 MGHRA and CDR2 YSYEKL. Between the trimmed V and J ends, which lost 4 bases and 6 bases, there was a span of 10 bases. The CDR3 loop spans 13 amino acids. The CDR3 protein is CASSPPGENTIYF. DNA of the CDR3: TGCGCCAGCAGCCCCCCGGGAGAAAACACCATATATTTT.